The source of this T cell receptor beta chain is a study of T-cell memory formation after mild COVID-19 (dated by TCRdb to about 2021). General notes on the study: Most TCR sequence clusters were specific to one of the two donors. In a couple of donors, T-cell clones that expanded and contracted after mild COVID-19 were tracked by sequencing TCRalpha and TCRbeta repertoires over time. Two young, previously healthy adult volunteers made up the cohort, one male and one female. What the research found in general, with its limitations: Contracting CD4+ clones were located mainly in the CM and EM memory subsets, whereas CD8+ clones were found to be enriched in EMRA. SARS-CoV-2 specificity of the second-wave clones peaking on day 37 was not confirmed. Balanced CD4/CD8 phenotypes were observed for clones contracting from day 15 to 85, whereas a bias towards CD4+ was observed for a second wave of clones expanding from day 15 to 37. The detection of some responding clones in pre-infection memory suggests that pre-existing cross-reactive memory T cells joined the SARS-CoV-2 response. The study included only a couple of mild cases, and larger cohorts that include severe cases with pre-infection samples were judged to be necessary.

Instrument on record: Illumina NovaSeq 6000. Using 5'RACE with constant-segment primers, TCRalpha and TCRbeta cDNA libraries were constructed, with sample barcodes and unique molecular identifiers added in the process. RNA was extracted from every sample with Trizol reagent. Libraries were amplified in two PCR steps, with a second sample barcode and Illumina TruSeq adapters added in the second step. Libraries were sequenced on an Illumina NovaSeq with 2 x 150 bp paired-end reads. In the paper's pipeline: Demultiplexing of reads and collapsing into UMI-guided consensus sequences were performed with migec v1.2.7. Using mixcr v2.1.11, the UMI consensuses were aligned to TRA and TRB V and J templates and assembled into clonotypes. Expanded or contracted clonotypes were those called significant by both edgeR and NoisET, with noise models trained on biological replicates. For edgeR calls, the thresholds were a false discovery rate-adjusted p below 0.01 and a log2 fold-change of 1. PCA with hierarchical clustering of max-normalized trajectories of the 1000 most abundant clonotypes was used as exploratory dynamics analysis. Separately sequenced CD4+ and CD8+ repertoires were used to assign the CD4 or CD8 phenotype of responding clones. Through fastp at Q25 and MiXCR, TCRdb rebuilt clones from the public reads, retaining in-frame beta chains. Entries that share a CDR3 protein sequence are merged under the most common genes and DNA. These V and J calls rely on TCRdb rather than the paper's analysis. The sample profile shows roughly 130,000 distinct CDR3 sequences; about 15% of them were found once. The ten most abundant clones make up approximately 5.2% of the sample.

Ficoll-Paque density gradient centrifugation was the method used to isolate PBMCs. From the cysteine through the phenylalanine, the CDR3 covers 14 amino acids. Only the CDR3 DNA is retained, 42 bases long and in frame from the first base. For CDR1 and CDR2, the germline V gene (reference sequence) lists LGHDT and YNNKEL. The germline V and J ends show losses of 6 bases and 5 bases respectively, and no gene match explains 8 bases of the junction. A word on this clonotype: The antigen it binds to is not known. No base quality information exists; no much larger clone differs at one position.

The sequence was obtained from a young man who had mild COVID-19 (a few samples of this study predate the infection). The sample titles of this study are shuffled in the database, so cell type and time point are left out; the donor was told from shared clones. Sequencing was carried out using PBMCs or a T cell subset sorted from them (not recorded which). This receptor chain uses TRBV3-1 and TRBJ2-5, and 8 bases in between align with TRBD1. The nucleotide sequence is TGTGCCAGCAGAAAAGGACAGGGACTGGAGACCCAGTACTTC. It codes for CASRKGQGLETQYF.